The 25 T cell receptor beta chains reported below all come from one sample, sequenced in a study of cytomegalovirus exposure and HLA in healthy donors. Use of 60 Vbeta and 13 Jbeta primers characterized the PCR. Method: immunoSEQ multiplex PCR; TCRdb's copy keeps in-frame clones and lacks some. Of about 85,000 clones detected, under 90% appear once; the ten largest clones hold about a third. Sequencing was carried out using PBMCs. The source of these receptors is a man aged 50-59 years in good health and CMV-seropositive.

The V call is TRBV7-9, the J call TRBJ2-3; no reliable D call. This CDR3 spans 13 amino acids. V was clipped by 5 bases and J by 0 bases, with 6 bases between them. Germline V gene sequence: CDR1 SEHNR, CDR2 FQNEAQ (reference sequence). The CDR3 bases are TGTGCCAGCAGCACTCCAAGCACAGATACGCAGTATTTT. It codes for CASSTPSTDTQYF.

This clone has more than one count but fewer than ten. Other DNA sequences in the same sample also yield this CDR3. The rearrangement links TRBV5-8 to TRBJ2-1, with 11 bases lining up with TRBD2. Germline V gene sequence: CDR1 SGHTS, CDR2 YDEGEE. The V segment lost 4 bases and the J segment 6 bases; nucleotides outside the gene matches: 9. CDR3 length equals 16 residues. This CDR3 is CASSLGRGLAVNEQFF. The CDR3 DNA is TGTGCCAGCAGCCTGGGGCGGGGACTAGCGGTCAATGAGCAGTTCTTC.

The genes are TRBV11-3 and TRBJ2-1, with D uncertain. The CDR3 is 15 amino acids. Germline V gene sequence: CDR1 SGHNT, CDR2 YENEEA. V was clipped by 5 bases and J by 2 bases, with 13 bases between them. This CDR3 reads CASSAQDYPYNEQFF. The CDR3 DNA follows: TGTGCCAGCAGCGCTCAGGATTACCCCTACAATGAGCAGTTCTTC.

This chain uses TRBV6-1 with TRBJ2-1; no firm D call. Trimming stripped 0 bases from V and 0 bases from J, with 6 bases between. Germline CDR1 and CDR2: MNHNS and SASEGT. The CDR3 runs to 15 residues. This chain's CDR3 is CASSEAWSSYNEQFF. The CDR3 DNA follows: TGTGCCAGCAGTGAAGCTTGGAGCTCCTACAATGAGCAGTTCTTC.

The chain has TRBV7-6 and TRBJ2-7; D not certain. The CDR3 totals 14 residues. From germline, CDR1 is SGHVS and CDR2 FNYEAQ. V was cut by 5 bases and J by 0 bases, with 11 bases left in between. The CDR3 loop is CASSPDWYSYEQYF. DNA for the CDR3: TGTGCCAGCAGCCCCGACTGGTACTCCTACGAGCAGTACTTC.

Here the CDR3 reads CASKAPSGSKGSYEQYF. The CDR3 DNA reads as TGTGCCAGCAAGGCCCCTAGCGGGAGTAAGGGGTCCTACGAGCAGTACTTC. The chain employs TRBV25-1 and TRBJ2-7, with 10 bases that match TRBD2. V was clipped by 7 bases and J by 1 base; unmatched bases: 13. The CDR3 is made up of 17 amino acids. From germline, CDR1 is MGHDK and CDR2 SYGVNS.

The chain links TRBV7-9 to TRBJ2-7; a possible D gene is TRBD1 (5 bases). Per the germline V gene, CDR1 is SEHNR and CDR2 is FQNEAQ (reference sequence). The length of the CDR3 is 17 residues. V was shortened by 1 base and J by 2 bases, with 18 bases between the two germline ends. CDR3 in amino acids: CASSLDLQGVTPYEQYF. CDR3 DNA: TGTGCCAGCAGCTTAGATCTGCAGGGTGTCACCCCCTACGAGCAGTACTTC.

The V gene is TRBV7-2, the J gene TRBJ2-7, with 10 bases fitting TRBD1. J lost 6 bases, V lost 5 bases, and 7 bases had no gene match. The CDR3 contains 14 residues. Looked up from germline, CDR1 is SGHTA and CDR2 is FQGNSA. The CDR3 region has the DNA TGTGCCAGCAGCGTAGGGACAGGGGCTGGCGAGCAGTACTTC. Its protein is CASSVGTGAGEQYF.

The CDR3 loop reads CASRKIGGRAINEQFF. The CDR3, as DNA: TGTGCCAGCAGGAAAATCGGCGGGAGGGCCATAAATGAGCAGTTCTTC. This chain joins TRBV27 and TRBJ2-1; 9 bases are shared with TRBD2. Germline lookup yields CDR1 MNHEY and CDR2 SMNVEV (reference sequence). CDR3 size: 16 residues. The V and J ends lost 6 bases and 7 bases, in that order; junction bases with no gene match: 13.

V gene TRBV5-6 combines with J gene TRBJ2-5; 7 nucleotides agree with TRBD1. The V segment lost 1 base and the J segment 3 bases; nucleotides outside the gene matches: 6. Germline V gene lookup returns CDR1 SGHDT and CDR2 YYEEEE. The CDR3 consists of 15 residues. The CDR3 region has the DNA TGTGCCAGCAGCTTGCTTGCGACAGGGAAAGAGACCCAGTACTTC. Its protein product is CASSLLATGKETQYF. The full variable domain, rest sourced from reference TRBV5-6 and TRBJ2-5, is DAGVTQSPTHLIKTRGQQVTLRCSPKSGHDTVSWYQQALGQGPQFIFQYYEEEERQRGNFPDRFSGHQFPNYSSELNVNALLLGDSALYLCASSLLATGKETQYFGPGTRLLVL.

The chain is built from TRBV7-9 and TRBJ2-7; D is unclear. The CDR3 is 15 amino acids. The ends were cut back, 4 bases at V and 3 bases at J, with 16 bases in the middle. Germline V gives CDR1 SEHNR, CDR2 FQNEAQ (reference sequence). For the CDR3, the DNA is TGTGCCAGCAGCTCCCGGAGTTCGGGTATCTACGAGCAGTACTTC. Its translation is CASSSRSSGIYEQYF.

V and J are TRBV10-3 and TRBJ2-1, with 8 bases identical to TRBD1. The CDR3 spans 11 residues. Losses at the gene ends were 7 bases for V and 9 bases for J; bases not matched to a gene: 2. The germline CDR1 and CDR2 sequences are ENHRY and SYGVKD. The CDR3 here is CAITGTGEQFF. The CDR3 DNA reads TGTGCCATCACCGGGACAGGTGAGCAGTTCTTC.

V usage is TRBV11-3 and J usage is TRBJ2-7, with D possibly TRBD2 on 6 matching bases. The CDR3 contains 14 residues. The germline V and J ends were trimmed by 5 bases and 0 bases, with 11 bases remaining between them. From germline, CDR1 is SGHNT and CDR2 YENEEA. CDR3 in amino acids: CASSVGGSSYEQYF. CDR3 coding DNA: TGTGCCAGCAGCGTCGGGGGAAGCTCCTACGAGCAGTACTTC.

The chain recombines TRBV30 with TRBJ1-2, with a possible D match to TRBD1 (5 bases). The CDR3 totals 13 residues. The germline gives CDR1 GTSNPN, CDR2 SVGIG (reference sequence). The V gene lost 3 bases and the J gene lost 0 bases, with 8 bases spanning the gap. The CDR3 here is CAWRQESNYGYTF. The DNA of the CDR3 is TGTGCCTGGAGACAGGAGTCTAACTATGGCTACACCTTC.

A single count supports this clone. The chain joins TRBV19 to TRBJ2-1, with 9 bases identical to TRBD1. With 11 bases clipped from V and 9 bases from J, the junction kept 17 bases outside the gene matches. Per the germline V gene, CDR1 is LNHDA and CDR2 is SQIVND (reference sequence). This CDR3 spans 15 amino acids. The CDR3 loop is CASGPRDRVGGEQFF. CDR3 coding DNA: TGTGCCTCTGGTCCCCGGGACAGGGTCGGGGGTGAGCAGTTCTTC.

The chain uses TRBV18 and TRBJ1-2, with 9 nucleotides matching TRBD1. This CDR3 is 18 amino acids long. In germline, CDR1 is KGHSH, CDR2 LQKENI. The J segment lost 4 bases and the V segment lost 2 bases, leaving 14 bases of the junction unmatched. CDR3 DNA sequence: TGTGCCAGCTCACCATCGTCGGGACAGGGAAATGGTTTCTATGGCTACACCTTC. Translated: CASSPSSGQGNGFYGYTF.

The chain carries TRBV6-5 and TRBJ2-6; a possible D gene is TRBD1 (6 bases). The CDR3 length is 15 residues. Germline V CDR1 and CDR2: MNHEY, SVGAGI. The V end was cut by 6 bases, the J end by 2 bases, with 11 bases between. The DNA for the CDR3 is TGTGCCAGCAGGAAACAGGGTCCTGGGGCCAACGTCCTGACTTTC. Translated: CASRKQGPGANVLTF.

The chain employs TRBV4-2 and TRBJ1-2, with a tentative D call TRBD1 (5 bases). This CDR3 comprises 15 residues. Trimming removed 1 base at V and 2 bases at J, with 11 bases between. The germline V gene encodes CDR1 LGHNA and CDR2 YNFKEQ. CDR3 sequence (DNA): TGTGCCAGCAGCCAAGCTTCCAGGGAAAACTATGGCTACACCTTC. This translates into CASSQASRENYGYTF.

The V call is TRBV5-1, the J call TRBJ2-5, with a possible D match to TRBD1 (6 bases). V lost 2 bases and J lost 3, with 14 bases in between. This CDR3 contains 15 residues. CDR1 and CDR2 (germline): SGHRS, YFSETQ. CDR3 region: CASSLSGTTEETQYF. DNA for the CDR3: TGCGCCAGCAGCTTATCCGGGACAACGGAAGAGACCCAGTACTTC.

The chain has TRBV6-1 and TRBJ2-7, with D possibly being TRBD1 (5 bases). The length of the CDR3 is 13 residues. The germline V and J ends were trimmed by 5 bases and 3 bases, with 11 bases remaining between them. Germline loops: CDR1 MNHNS, CDR2 SASEGT. CDR3 bases: TGTGCCAGCAGTTATACAGGACACTACGAGCAGTACTTC. This translates into CASSYTGHYEQYF.

The chain combines TRBV4-2 with TRBJ2-6, with a possible D match to TRBD1 (6 bases). This CDR3 spans 16 amino acids. The V and J ends lost 3 bases and 1 base respectively, with 10 bases between them. Germline-derived CDR1 and CDR2 are LGHNA and YNFKEQ. CDR3 region: CASSQAGESGANVLTF. CDR3 sequence (DNA): TGTGCCAGCAGCCAGGCAGGGGAGTCTGGGGCCAACGTCCTGACTTTC.

The CDR3 here is CASSLGAGTYEKLFF. The CDR3 DNA reads TGTGCCAGCAGCTTGGGAGCGGGGACATATGAAAAACTGTTTTTT. The chain employs TRBV5-4 and TRBJ1-4; perhaps TRBD1 as D (6 bases). This CDR3 comprises 15 residues. CDR1 is SGHNT, CDR2 YYREEE, per germline (reference sequence). V was cut by 0 bases and J by 6 bases, with 12 bases left in between. The full variable domain, its missing parts supplied by reference TRBV5-4 and TRBJ1-4, is ETGVTQSPTHLIKTRGQQVTLRCSSQSGHNTVSWYQQALGQGPQFIFQYYREEENGRGNFPPRFSGLQFPNYSSELNVNALELDDSALYLCASSLGAGTYEKLFFGSGTQLSVL.

The chain uses TRBV6-1 and TRBJ2-1; TRBD2 might be the D (5 bases). V lost 6 bases to trimming and J lost 3 bases, with 12 bases between them. The CDR3 sequence is 14 residues long. Looked up from germline, CDR1 is MNHNS and CDR2 is SASEGT. DNA of the CDR3: TGTGCCAGCAGCCTAGCACCCGGCTACAATGAGCAGTTCTTC. Its protein product is CASSLAPGYNEQFF.

The chain joins TRBV7-2 to TRBJ2-2; the D gene is possibly TRBD2 (6 bases). The CDR3 runs 15 residues. The germline V gene has CDR1 SGHTA and CDR2 FQGNSA. The germline V and J ends were trimmed by 0 bases and 7 bases, with 12 bases remaining between them. As DNA, the CDR3 is TGTGCCAGCAGCTTAGCTCTGGGGAGGAGCGGGGAGCTGTTTTTT. Protein sequence: CASSLALGRSGELFF.

V is TRBV19 and J is TRBJ1-5; possibly TRBD1 for D (5 bases). Trimming took 5 bases from V and 6 from J, leaving 17 bases between them. Germline lookup yields CDR1 LNHDA and CDR2 SQIVND (reference sequence). The CDR3 has 15 amino acids. CDR3 protein: CASSSSGGFSQPQHF. In DNA form, the CDR3 reads TGTGCCAGTAGTTCCTCGGGGGGGTTTAGTCAGCCCCAGCATTTT.